This is a list of T cell receptor beta chains from one sample in a study of blood T cells in healthy people across ages. TCRdb re-called the 5' RACE reads through MiXCR, storing one row per CDR3 protein. This sample has almost 1 million distinct CDR3 sequences, with about 53% found just once. Input material: blood. Every receptor here comes from an older woman in good health. Each CDR3 is given with its conserved first and last residue. D genes are given only for firm matches. Size is stated for part of the rows, as once, few or many counts, or as a class when the clone is expanded.

d_call j_call v_call clone_size cdr3_aa cdr3_nt
. TRBJ2-7 TRBV14 . CASARGYSPREQYF TGTGCCAGCGCCAGGGGATACAGTCCGCGCGAGCAGTACTTC
. TRBJ2-1 TRBV18 many CASSPPSSYNEQFF TGTGCCAGCAGCCCTCCAAGCTCCTACAATGAGCAGTTCTTC
. TRBJ2-3 TRBV29-1 many CSVPGVSDTQYF TGCAGCGTTCCGGGAGTTTCAGATACGCAGTATTTT
TRBD2 TRBJ2-7 TRBV27 few CASSKGTSGKYEQYF TGTGCCAGCAGCAAAGGGACTAGCGGGAAATACGAGCAGTACTTC
. TRBJ2-7 TRBV27 . CASSGFRGGLVYEQYF TGTGCCAGCAGTGGGTTCAGGGGAGGCTTGGTCTACGAGCAGTACTTC
. TRBJ2-7 TRBV7-9 . CASSPLTRGEQYF TGTGCCAGCAGCCCACTCACCCGGGGCGAGCAGTACTTC
. TRBJ1-2 TRBV20-1 few CSAREPILSTF TGCAGTGCTAGAGAACCCATTTTGTCCACCTTC
TRBD1 TRBJ1-4 TRBV20-1 . CSAREGQGKLFF TGCAGTGCTAGAGAGGGACAGGGGAAACTGTTTTTT
TRBD2 TRBJ2-1 TRBV15 . CAPSTQLAGVLNTRYNEQFF TGTGCCCCCAGCACCCAACTAGCGGGAGTATTGAATACTCGGTACAATGAGCAGTTCTTC
. TRBJ1-4 TRBV2 . CASSGGFNEKLFF TGTGCCAGCTCTGGTGGATTTAATGAAAAACTGTTTTTT
. TRBJ2-3 TRBV12-3/TRBV12-4 . CASSLASSDTQYF TGTGCCAGCAGTTTAGCTTCCTCAGATACGCAGTATTTT
. TRBJ2-1 TRBV7-2 . CASSFSGIRGYNEQFF TGTGCCAGCAGCTTTTCAGGTATCCGAGGATACAATGAGCAGTTCTTC
. TRBJ2-3 TRBV2 . CASRRASHTDTQYF TGTGCCAGCAGACGGGCATCACACACAGATACGCAGTATTTT
. TRBJ2-1 TRBV28 . CASSFSWDFSYNEQFF TGTGCCAGCAGTTTTTCTTGGGACTTCTCCTACAATGAGCAGTTCTTC
. TRBJ2-6 TRBV12-3/TRBV12-4 . CASSGLISGANVLTF TGTGCCAGCAGCGGACTCATCTCTGGGGCCAACGTCCTGACTTTC
. TRBJ2-7 TRBV20-1 . CSARVDPRSYEQYF TGCAGTGCTAGAGTGGACCCCCGCTCCTACGAGCAGTACTTC
. TRBJ2-7 TRBV20-1 . CSARGPRGGSEQYF TGCAGTGCTAGAGGCCCACGAGGGGGATCCGAGCAGTACTTC
. TRBJ1-5 TRBV29-1 . CSVVEGRGQPQHF TGCAGCGTTGTCGAGGGCCGTGGACAGCCCCAGCATTTT
. TRBJ2-5 TRBV7-9 . CASSRQGLQETQYF TGTGCCAGCAGCCGGCAAGGGCTCCAAGAGACCCAGTACTTC
. TRBJ1-1 TRBV5-1 few CASSLGRGTEAFF TGCGCCAGCAGCTTGGGCAGGGGAACTGAAGCTTTCTTT
TRBD2 TRBJ2-1 TRBV6-5 . CASGQGLAYNEQFF TGTGCCAGCGGACAAGGACTAGCCTACAATGAGCAGTTCTTC
TRBD2 TRBJ2-5 TRBV6-1 . CASRGLAGYETQYF TGTGCCAGCAGAGGACTAGCGGGGTACGAGACCCAGTACTTC
TRBD2 TRBJ2-7 TRBV29-1 . CSALQRVASGRGGSYEQYF TGCAGCGCCCTCCAACGAGTGGCTAGCGGGAGGGGCGGCTCCTACGAGCAGTACTTC
. TRBJ2-5 TRBV20-1 . CSAMAGQNQETQYF TGCAGTGCCATGGCAGGACAGAACCAAGAGACCCAGTACTTC
TRBD1 TRBJ1-2 TRBV5-1 . CASSTLQGARGYTF TGCGCCAGCAGCACCTTACAGGGGGCAAGGGGCTACACCTTC
. TRBJ1-1 TRBV28 . CASSLRREAFF TGTGCCAGCAGCCTAAGACGAGAAGCTTTCTTT
. TRBJ2-2 TRBV6-2/TRBV6-3 . CASSYSRELFF TGTGCCAGCAGTTATTCTAGGGAGCTGTTTTTT
TRBD1 TRBJ2-7 TRBV19 . CASSRDRASYEQYF TGTGCCAGTAGCCGGGACAGAGCGTCCTACGAGCAGTACTTC
TRBD2 TRBJ2-4 TRBV4-1 many CASSQGLAGGIAKNIQYF TGCGCCAGCAGCCAGGGACTAGCGGGAGGGATAGCCAAAAACATTCAGTACTTC
. TRBJ2-5 TRBV25-1 . CASSERGETQYF TGTGCCAGCAGTGAACGGGGCGAGACCCAGTACTTC
TRBD1 TRBJ1-4 TRBV3-1 once CASSPPGGREKLFF TGTGCCAGCAGCCCCCCAGGGGGTCGGGAAAAACTGTTTTTT
. TRBJ2-7 TRBV29-1 . CSVTWGSYEQYF TGCAGCGTTACTTGGGGCTCCTACGAGCAGTACTTC
. TRBJ1-1 TRBV3-1 . CASSPLDSKNTEAFF TGTGCCAGCAGCCCCCTTGACAGCAAGAACACTGAAGCTTTCTTT
. TRBJ2-3 TRBV20-1 . CSAPTTGRASDTQYF TGCAGTGCTCCAACGACAGGGAGGGCGTCAGATACGCAGTATTTT
TRBD1 TRBJ2-7 TRBV15 few CATSIGTGPYEQYF TGTGCCACCAGCATCGGGACAGGTCCCTACGAGCAGTACTTC
. TRBJ2-7 TRBV27 few CASSPPFGEQYF TGTGCCAGCAGCCCCCCCTTCGGGGAGCAGTACTTC
. TRBJ2-7 TRBV7-8 . CASIGRSSPEQYF TGTGCCAGCATCGGCAGAAGCTCCCCCGAGCAGTACTTC
TRBD2 TRBJ2-5 TRBV29-1 . CSVEAQGLAPPETQYF TGCAGCGTTGAAGCCCAGGGACTAGCGCCCCCCGAGACCCAGTACTTC
. TRBJ2-7 TRBV7-2 . CASSLAGRSSSYEQYF TGTGCCAGCAGCTTAGCGGGGAGGAGTAGCTCCTACGAGCAGTACTTC
. TRBJ2-1 TRBV10-3 . CAIRGADYNEQFF TGTGCCATCAGAGGTGCGGACTACAATGAGCAGTTCTTC
TRBD2 TRBJ2-1 TRBV20-1 few CSPTSGSSSYNEQFF TGCAGTCCTACTAGCGGATCCAGCTCCTACAATGAGCAGTTCTTC
TRBD1 TRBJ2-1 TRBV28 . CASRRQGDGNDEQFF TGTGCCAGCAGGAGACAGGGAGATGGTAACGATGAGCAGTTCTTC
. TRBJ2-3 TRBV2 . CASKVSGQGTDTQYF TGTGCCAGCAAGGTTTCGGGACAAGGCACGGATACGCAGTATTTT
. TRBJ2-3 TRBV30 . CAWSIGRAPSKGDTQYF TGTGCCTGGAGTATTGGGCGGGCTCCGTCGAAAGGAGATACGCAGTATTTT
TRBD2 TRBJ2-3 TRBV5-6 . CASSPGGAGGIDTQYF TGTGCCAGCAGCCCCGGGGGAGCGGGAGGAATAGATACGCAGTATTTT
. TRBJ2-3 TRBV29-1 many CSVLQQGSTDTQYF TGCAGCGTTCTTCAGCAGGGTAGCACAGATACGCAGTATTTT
TRBD2 TRBJ2-1 TRBV6-2/TRBV6-3 . CASRNDGTRGKNEQFF TGTGCCAGCAGAAACGATGGGACTAGAGGGAAAAATGAGCAGTTCTTC
. TRBJ2-4 TRBV30 . CAGSPRADMLYF TGTGCCGGGAGTCCGAGGGCAGATATGCTGTACTTC
. TRBJ2-5 TRBV27 . CASTHGGGDEQYF TGTGCCAGCACCCACGGAGGGGGGGATGAGCAGTACTTC
TRBD1 TRBJ1-5 TRBV5-6 . CASSFRTGQGNQPQHF TGTGCCAGCAGTTTCCGGACAGGGCAAGGAAATCAGCCCCAGCATTTT
. TRBJ2-7 TRBV6-6 . CASSYGSGEYF TGTGCCAGCAGTTACGGGTCAGGGGAGTACTTC
. TRBJ2-1 TRBV20-1 few CSATRDREQQFF TGCAGTGCTACCAGGGACCGGGAACAGCAGTTCTTC
TRBD2 TRBJ2-7 TRBV20-1 . CSASKGLVITLPPYEQYF TGCAGTGCTAGTAAGGGACTAGTGATAACCCTACCGCCCTACGAGCAGTACTTC
. TRBJ1-1 TRBV5-1 . CASSFGDRMNTEAFF TGCGCCAGCAGCTTTGGGGATCGGATGAACACTGAAGCTTTCTTT
TRBD2 TRBJ2-5 TRBV27 . CASSTRSGGETQYF TGTGCCAGCAGCACTCGGTCGGGGGGAGAGACCCAGTACTTC
. TRBJ1-2 TRBV7-9 . CARLRAANFPYYGYTF TGTGCCCGATTGCGGGCAGCAAACTTCCCCTACTATGGCTACACCTTC
TRBD1 TRBJ2-7 TRBV25-1 . CASRGQGAYEQYF TGTGCCAGCCGGGGACAGGGGGCCTACGAGCAGTACTTC
. TRBJ2-3 TRBV7-2 many CASSSNTDTQYF TGTGCCAGCAGCTCCAACACAGATACGCAGTATTTT
. TRBJ2-7 TRBV7-9 once CASSYSSVRGYEQYF TGTGCCAGCAGCTACTCTAGCGTCCGAGGGTACGAGCAGTACTTC